This T cell receptor (beta chain) is from a study of T cell responses to AZD1222 COVID-19 vaccine. About the study: The analysis combined second doses at about 4 or about 12 weeks.

The repertoire was sequenced with immunoSEQ multiplex PCR; TCRdb's copy has only in-frame clones and lacks some. The table includes more than 110,000 clones, approximately 89% detected once. V lost 4 bases and J 0 bases, leaving 16 bases between the germline ends. Germline CDR1 reads SGHNT; CDR2 reads YYREEE (reference sequence). The CDR3 contains 16 residues. Study-wide points: The study found Spike-specific TCR breadth and depth rose after two AZD1222 doses. Clonal diversity may have been underestimated in mostly white British donors. Baseline serostatus was positive in only a handful of AZD1222 recipients.

As concerns this clone: Its antigen is not identified.

This TCR came from an adult in good health. The genes are TRBV5-4 and TRBJ1-2; possible D gene TRBD1, 5 bases. This specimen consisted of peripheral blood, obtained on day 0 of AZD1222 vaccination. The CDR3 here is CASSRSTGTANYGYTF. CDR3 DNA sequence: TGTGCCAGCAGCCGATCCACCGGGACCGCTAACTATGGCTACACCTTC.